This is a list of T cell receptor beta chains from one sample in a study of shared clonotypes between healthy human individuals. The assay was immunoSEQ multiplex PCR, and TCRdb's table has in-frame clones only and misses some. The profile shows more than 2 million clones, nearly 97% of them singletons. Source material: naive CD4+ T cells sorted from blood. Source of these receptors: a man aged 18-30 years in good health. Both conserved end residues are part of each CDR3. D genes are given only for firm matches. Part of the rows lack a size; the others show once, few, many or a class for expanded clones.

D: NA; V: TRBV19; size: NA; length: 13; J: TRBJ2-7; CDR3: CASTTTGGYEQYF; DNA: TGTGCCAGTACCACTACCGGGGGCTACGAGCAGTACTTC
D: NA; V: TRBV30; size: NA; length: 16; J: TRBJ2-3; CDR3: CACLQPLVASTDTQYF; DNA: TGTGCCTGCCTACAACCGCTAGTCGCTAGCACAGATACGCAGTATTTT
D: TRBD1; V: TRBV5-1; size: NA; length: 15; J: TRBJ2-7; CDR3: CASSQGTVPLYEQYF; DNA: TGCGCCAGCAGCCAAGGGACAGTCCCACTCTACGAGCAGTACTTC
D: NA; V: TRBV11-3; size: NA; length: 15; J: TRBJ2-3; CDR3: CASSIGGTATDTQYF; DNA: TGTGCCAGCAGCATAGGGGGGACAGCCACAGATACGCAGTATTTT
D: NA; V: TRBV18; size: NA; length: 15; J: TRBJ1-4; CDR3: CASSPLDSPREKLFF; DNA: TGTGCCAGCTCACCACTGGACAGCCCTAGGGAAAAACTGTTTTTT
D: NA; V: TRBV14; size: NA; length: 16; J: TRBJ1-3; CDR3: CASSQVDRWSGNTIYF; DNA: TGTGCCAGCAGCCAAGTGGACCGTTGGTCAGGAAACACCATATATTTT
D: NA; V: TRBV5-1; size: NA; length: 13; J: TRBJ2-5; CDR3: CASSWRVQETQYF; DNA: TGCGCCAGCAGCTGGCGCGTTCAAGAGACCCAGTACTTC
D: TRBD2; V: TRBV11-2; size: NA; length: 16; J: TRBJ2-1; CDR3: CASSSIAGRSYNEQFF; DNA: TGTGCCAGCAGTTCCATAGCGGGCCGCTCCTACAATGAGCAGTTCTTC
D: TRBD1; V: TRBV5-8; size: NA; length: 16; J: TRBJ1-5; CDR3: CASSLGSQGGRQPQHF; DNA: TGTGCCAGCAGCCTTGGGAGTCAGGGGGGACGTCAGCCCCAGCATTTT
D: NA; V: TRBV7-3; size: NA; length: 15; J: TRBJ1-4; CDR3: CASSPTGRVGEKLFF; DNA: TGTGCCAGCAGCCCCACAGGGCGGGTTGGGGAAAAACTGTTTTTT
D: TRBD1; V: TRBV2; size: NA; length: 15; J: TRBJ1-2; CDR3: CASSPGTGINYGYTF; DNA: TGTGCCAGCAGTCCCGGGACAGGGATTAACTATGGCTACACCTTC
D: TRBD1; V: TRBV10-3; size: NA; length: 19; J: TRBJ2-6; CDR3: CAISEGGGLPGTGANVLTF; DNA: TGTGCCATCAGTGAAGGGGGCGGTCTTCCCGGCACTGGGGCCAACGTCCTGACTTTC
D: TRBD2; V: TRBV5-1; size: once; length: 16; J: TRBJ2-2; CDR3: CASSPDSGRATGELFF; DNA: TGCGCCAGCAGCCCGGATAGCGGGAGGGCCACCGGGGAGCTGTTTTTT
D: NA; V: TRBV7-2; size: NA; length: 14; J: TRBJ2-7; CDR3: CASSPVHGGYEQYF; DNA: TGTGCCAGCAGCCCCGTTCATGGGGGCTACGAGCAGTACTTC
D: TRBD1; V: TRBV11-2; size: once; length: 16; J: TRBJ2-3; CDR3: CASSLTQGAYPDTQYF; DNA: TGTGCCAGCAGCTTGACACAGGGGGCGTACCCAGATACGCAGTATTTT
D: TRBD2; V: TRBV7-6; size: NA; length: 20; J: TRBJ2-6; CDR3: CASSFKPLAGGPGGANVLTF; DNA: TGTGCCAGCAGCTTTAAACCCCTAGCGGGGGGGCCCGGTGGGGCCAACGTCCTGACTTTC
D: NA; V: TRBV2; size: NA; length: 14; J: TRBJ2-1; CDR3: CASSEAPGYNEQFF; DNA: TGTGCCAGCAGTGAAGCGCCTGGGTACAATGAGCAGTTCTTC
D: TRBD1; V: TRBV6-5; size: NA; length: 12; J: TRBJ2-7; CDR3: CASSNTGGEQYF; DNA: TGTGCCAGCAGTAATACAGGGGGCGAGCAGTACTTC
D: TRBD1; V: TRBV5-1; size: NA; length: 14; J: TRBJ2-3; CDR3: CASSAGQGRDTQYF; DNA: TGCGCCAGCAGCGCTGGACAGGGACGAGATACGCAGTATTTT
D: TRBD1; V: TRBV2; size: NA; length: 15; J: TRBJ2-3; CDR3: CASRPDRGSTDTQYF; DNA: TGTGCCAGCAGGCCGGACAGGGGGAGCACAGATACGCAGTATTTT
D: TRBD2; V: TRBV7-3; size: NA; length: 14; J: TRBJ2-5; CDR3: CASSLSGTRETQYF; DNA: TGTGCCAGCAGCTTATCTGGGACTAGAGAGACCCAGTACTTC
D: TRBD2; V: TRBV9; size: NA; length: 15; J: TRBJ2-7; CDR3: CASSVGLAGTYEQYF; DNA: TGTGCCAGCAGCGTAGGTCTAGCGGGGACCTACGAGCAGTACTTC
D: NA; V: TRBV28; size: NA; length: 15; J: TRBJ1-5; CDR3: CASSGSTGSNQPQHF; DNA: TGTGCCAGCAGTGGGTCGACGGGTAGCAATCAGCCCCAGCATTTT
D: NA; V: TRBV27; size: NA; length: 14; J: TRBJ1-2; CDR3: CASSSAGGYYGYTF; DNA: TGTGCCAGCAGTTCCGCGGGGGGCTACTATGGCTACACCTTC
D: TRBD1; V: TRBV6-5; size: NA; length: 15; J: TRBJ2-7; CDR3: CASRRAGTGFYEQYF; DNA: TGTGCCAGCAGGAGGGCCGGGACAGGGTTCTACGAGCAGTACTTC
D: NA; V: TRBV30; size: NA; length: 14; J: TRBJ2-3; CDR3: CAWSVPGVEDTQYF; DNA: TGTGCCTGGAGTGTACCAGGGGTAGAAGATACGCAGTATTTT
D: TRBD1; V: TRBV28; size: once; length: 14; J: TRBJ2-7; CDR3: CASSPTGGAYEQYF; DNA: TGTGCCAGCAGCCCGACAGGGGGCGCCTACGAGCAGTACTTC
D: TRBD2; V: TRBV7-2; size: NA; length: 18; J: TRBJ2-3; CDR3: CASSYYLSGRALGDTQYF; DNA: TGTGCCAGCAGTTATTATCTTAGCGGGAGGGCCTTAGGAGATACGCAGTATTTT
D: NA; V: TRBV10-2; size: NA; length: 14; J: TRBJ1-2; CDR3: CASSEAGTGYGYTF; DNA: TGCGCCAGCAGTGAGGCAGGCACGGGGTATGGCTACACCTTC
D: NA; V: TRBV7-6; size: NA; length: 13; J: TRBJ1-5; CDR3: CASSLDQNQPQHF; DNA: TGTGCCAGCAGCTTAGATCAGAATCAGCCCCAGCATTTT
D: TRBD1; V: TRBV5-4; size: NA; length: 13; J: TRBJ1-2; CDR3: CASKKQGANGYTF; DNA: TGTGCCAGCAAGAAACAGGGGGCGAACGGCTACACCTTC
D: TRBD1; V: TRBV5-4; size: NA; length: 19; J: TRBJ2-4; CDR3: CASSATRDRFAMSKNIQYF; DNA: TGTGCCAGCAGCGCAACCCGGGACAGGTTCGCGATGTCCAAAAACATTCAGTACTTC
D: TRBD2; V: TRBV6-6; size: NA; length: 15; J: TRBJ2-3; CDR3: CASSAPGTSADTQYF; DNA: TGTGCCAGCAGCGCACCCGGGACTAGCGCCGATACGCAGTATTTT
D: NA; V: TRBV29-1; size: NA; length: 14; J: TRBJ2-3; CDR3: CSAETGSSTDTQYF; DNA: TGCAGCGCTGAGACAGGTTCTAGCACAGATACGCAGTATTTT
D: TRBD1; V: TRBV4-1; size: NA; length: 15; J: TRBJ1-6; CDR3: CASSQGPQGGSPLHF; DNA: TGCGCCAGCAGCCAAGGACCTCAGGGGGGTTCACCCCTCCACTTT
D: NA; V: TRBV19; size: NA; length: 15; J: TRBJ2-3; CDR3: CASSIGAVSTDTQYF; DNA: TGTGCCAGTAGTATAGGGGCAGTCAGCACAGATACGCAGTATTTT
D: TRBD1; V: TRBV28; size: NA; length: 14; J: TRBJ1-1; CDR3: CASSSGQAGTEAFF; DNA: TGTGCCAGCAGTTCGGGACAGGCGGGCACTGAAGCTTTCTTT
D: NA; V: TRBV11-3; size: NA; length: 14; J: TRBJ2-2; CDR3: CASRLQGVTGELFF; DNA: TGTGCCAGCAGATTACAGGGCGTTACCGGGGAGCTGTTTTTT
D: TRBD1; V: TRBV19; size: NA; length: 15; J: TRBJ2-5; CDR3: CASSIIDRDKRTQYF; DNA: TGTGCCAGTAGTATCATCGACAGGGACAAGAGGACCCAGTACTTC
D: TRBD1; V: TRBV9; size: NA; length: 14; J: TRBJ1-4; CDR3: CASSEGQMREKLFF; DNA: TGTGCCAGCAGCGAGGGACAGATGCGTGAAAAACTGTTTTTT
D: TRBD1; V: TRBV6-1; size: NA; length: 14; J: TRBJ2-7; CDR3: CASTPTGGFYEQYF; DNA: TGTGCCAGCACGCCGACAGGGGGATTCTACGAGCAGTACTTC
D: NA; V: TRBV9; size: once; length: 14; J: TRBJ1-6; CDR3: CASSVGTLNSPLHF; DNA: TGTGCCAGCAGCGTCGGCACATTGAATTCACCCCTCCACTTT
D: NA; V: TRBV30; size: NA; length: 16; J: TRBJ1-3; CDR3: CAWSVGHPTSGNTIYF; DNA: TGTGCCTGGAGCGTTGGACACCCAACCTCTGGAAACACCATATATTTT
D: NA; V: TRBV9; size: NA; length: 15; J: TRBJ2-1; CDR3: CASSPRLGGGNEQFF; DNA: TGTGCCAGCAGCCCACGACTAGGGGGGGGCAATGAGCAGTTCTTC
D: NA; V: TRBV13; size: NA; length: 14; J: TRBJ2-1; CDR3: CASSPLWRGGEQFF; DNA: TGTGCCAGCAGCCCCCTCTGGCGGGGAGGTGAGCAGTTCTTC
D: TRBD1; V: TRBV18; size: NA; length: 15; J: TRBJ1-5; CDR3: CASSPPGTGDQPQHF; DNA: TGTGCCAGCTCACCACCAGGGACAGGGGATCAGCCCCAGCATTTT